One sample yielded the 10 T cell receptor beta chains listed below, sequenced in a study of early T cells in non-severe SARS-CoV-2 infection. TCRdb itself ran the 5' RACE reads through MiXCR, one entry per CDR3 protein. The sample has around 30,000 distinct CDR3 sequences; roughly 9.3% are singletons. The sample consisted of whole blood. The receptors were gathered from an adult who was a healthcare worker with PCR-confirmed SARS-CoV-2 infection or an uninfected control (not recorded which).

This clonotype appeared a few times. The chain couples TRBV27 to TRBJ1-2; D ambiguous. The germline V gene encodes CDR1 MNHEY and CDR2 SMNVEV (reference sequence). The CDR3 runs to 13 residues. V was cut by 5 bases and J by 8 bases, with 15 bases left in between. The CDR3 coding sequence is TGTGCCAGCAGTCCGGACGGTTTTGGCGGCTACACCTTC. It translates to CASSPDGFGGYTF.

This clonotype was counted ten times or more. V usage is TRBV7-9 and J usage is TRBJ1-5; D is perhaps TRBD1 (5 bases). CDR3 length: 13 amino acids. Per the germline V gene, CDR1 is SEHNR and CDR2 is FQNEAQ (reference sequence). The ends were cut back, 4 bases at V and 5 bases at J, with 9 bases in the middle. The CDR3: CASSSWGDQPQHF. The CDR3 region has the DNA TGTGCCAGCAGCTCCTGGGGGGATCAGCCCCAGCATTTT.

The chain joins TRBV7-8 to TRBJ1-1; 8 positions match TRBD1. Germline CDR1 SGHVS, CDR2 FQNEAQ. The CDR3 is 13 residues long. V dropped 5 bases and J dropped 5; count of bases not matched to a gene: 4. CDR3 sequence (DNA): TGTGCCAGCAGCACGGACAGGGCGACTGAAGCTTTCTTT. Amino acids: CASSTDRATEAFF.

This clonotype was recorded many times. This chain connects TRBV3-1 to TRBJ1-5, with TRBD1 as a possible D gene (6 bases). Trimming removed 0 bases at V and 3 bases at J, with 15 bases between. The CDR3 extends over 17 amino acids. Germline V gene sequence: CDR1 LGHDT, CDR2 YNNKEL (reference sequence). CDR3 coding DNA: TGTGCCAGCAGCCAAGACCGGGGAAGGGGGACCAATCAGCCCCAGCATTTT. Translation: CASSQDRGRGTNQPQHF.

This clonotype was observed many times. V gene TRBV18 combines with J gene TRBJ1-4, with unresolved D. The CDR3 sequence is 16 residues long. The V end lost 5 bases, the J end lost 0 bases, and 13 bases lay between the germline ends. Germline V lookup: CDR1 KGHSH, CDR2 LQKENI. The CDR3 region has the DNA TGTGCCAGCTCATACGAACCTGGGGCAACTAATGAAAAACTGTTTTTT. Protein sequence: CASSYEPGATNEKLFF.

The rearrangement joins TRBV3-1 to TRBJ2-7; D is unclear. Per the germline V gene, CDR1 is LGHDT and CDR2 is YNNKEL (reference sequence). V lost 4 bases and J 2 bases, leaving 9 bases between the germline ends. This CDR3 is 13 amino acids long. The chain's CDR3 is CASSRARTYEQYF. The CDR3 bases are TGTGCCAGCAGCCGGGCCAGAACCTACGAGCAGTACTTC.

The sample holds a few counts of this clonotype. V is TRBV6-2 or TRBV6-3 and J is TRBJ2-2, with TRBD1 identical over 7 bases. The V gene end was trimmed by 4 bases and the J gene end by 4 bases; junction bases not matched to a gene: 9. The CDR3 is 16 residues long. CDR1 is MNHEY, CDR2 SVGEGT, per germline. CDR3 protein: CASSFRPTGSTGELFF. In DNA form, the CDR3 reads TGTGCCAGCAGTTTCCGCCCGACAGGGAGCACCGGGGAGCTGTTTTTT.

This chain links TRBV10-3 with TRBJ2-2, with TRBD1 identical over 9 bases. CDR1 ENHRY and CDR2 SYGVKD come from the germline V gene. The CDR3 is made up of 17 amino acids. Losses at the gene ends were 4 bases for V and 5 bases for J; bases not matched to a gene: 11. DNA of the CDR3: TGTGCCATCAGTGCGTTCCCCGGACAGGGGTGGACCGGGGAGCTGTTTTTT. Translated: CAISAFPGQGWTGELFF.

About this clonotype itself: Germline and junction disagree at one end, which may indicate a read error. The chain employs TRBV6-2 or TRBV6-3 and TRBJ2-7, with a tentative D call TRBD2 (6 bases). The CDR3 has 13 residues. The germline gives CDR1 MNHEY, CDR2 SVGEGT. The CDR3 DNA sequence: TGTGCCTGCAGTTACGATGGGGGGAACGAGCAGTACTTC. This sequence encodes CACSYDGGNEQYF.

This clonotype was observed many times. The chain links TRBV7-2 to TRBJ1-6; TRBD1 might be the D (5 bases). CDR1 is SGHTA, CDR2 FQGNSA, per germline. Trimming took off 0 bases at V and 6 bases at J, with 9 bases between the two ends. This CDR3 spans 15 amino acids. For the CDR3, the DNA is TGTGCCAGCAGCTTAGCGCGGGGGACTAATTCACCCCTCCACTTT. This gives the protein CASSLARGTNSPLHF.